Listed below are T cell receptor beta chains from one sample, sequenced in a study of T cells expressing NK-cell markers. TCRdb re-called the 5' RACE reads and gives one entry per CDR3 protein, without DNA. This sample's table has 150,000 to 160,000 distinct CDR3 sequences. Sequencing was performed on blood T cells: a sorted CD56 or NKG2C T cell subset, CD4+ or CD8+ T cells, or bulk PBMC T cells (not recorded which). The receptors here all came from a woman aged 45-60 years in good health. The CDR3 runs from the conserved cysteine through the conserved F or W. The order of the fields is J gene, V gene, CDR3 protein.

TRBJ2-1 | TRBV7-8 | CASIRDSSGSSYNEQFF
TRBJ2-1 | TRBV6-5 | CASSYSDRASNEQFF
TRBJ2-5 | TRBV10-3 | CAISDASGGIQETQYF
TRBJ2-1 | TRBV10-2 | CASSESGRAKSSYNEQFF
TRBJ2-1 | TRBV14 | CASRPGTGLVNEQFF
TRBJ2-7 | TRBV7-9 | CASSQDRYEQYF
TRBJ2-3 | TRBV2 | CASSESGTSSITDTQYF
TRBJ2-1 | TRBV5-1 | CASSFLLPRGNEQFF
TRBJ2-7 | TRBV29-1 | CSVEEGTGKYEQYF
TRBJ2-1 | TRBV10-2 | CASGRGVRDEQFF
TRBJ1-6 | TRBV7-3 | CASSSAGGGSPLHF
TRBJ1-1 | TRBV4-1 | CAGSEMANTEAFF
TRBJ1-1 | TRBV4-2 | CASSHVGTEAFF
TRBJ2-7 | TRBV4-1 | CVSSQGGNDEQYF
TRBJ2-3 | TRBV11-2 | CASSPPGTQTQYF
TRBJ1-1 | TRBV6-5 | CASSYYGTWNTEAFF
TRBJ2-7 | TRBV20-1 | CSAEGAGTGVDYEQYF
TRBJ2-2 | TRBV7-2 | CASSPFMNTGELFF
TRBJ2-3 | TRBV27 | CASSFGTGSGDTQYF
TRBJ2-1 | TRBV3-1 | CASSQTRGRAYNEQFF
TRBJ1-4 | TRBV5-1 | CASSLESVYEKLFF
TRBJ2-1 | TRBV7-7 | CASSLVGSLEQFF
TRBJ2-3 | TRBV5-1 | CASSLETIPGHTQYF
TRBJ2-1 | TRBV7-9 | CASSGIAGGPRVHNEQFF
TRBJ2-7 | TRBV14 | CASSRLQGAREQYF
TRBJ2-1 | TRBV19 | CASSIIAFGEQFF
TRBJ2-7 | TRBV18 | CASSPPGDHSYEQYF
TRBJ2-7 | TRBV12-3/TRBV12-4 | CASSFGSTFSSYEQYF
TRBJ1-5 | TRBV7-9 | CASSPGDQPQHF
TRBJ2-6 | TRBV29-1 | CSTRGETGANVLTF
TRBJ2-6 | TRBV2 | CASSEVGLAGPSGANVLTF
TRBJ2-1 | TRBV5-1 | CASMPGQGFNEQFF
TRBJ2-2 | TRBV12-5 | CASGGVPGLAGYTGELFF
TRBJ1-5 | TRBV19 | CASSPGEWGQPQHF
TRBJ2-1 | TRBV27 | CASYALPTVSYNEQFF
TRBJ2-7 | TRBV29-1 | CSVEDRDSPYEQYF
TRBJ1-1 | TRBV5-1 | CASSDGGSAEAFF
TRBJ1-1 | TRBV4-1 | CASSQLRQGGTEAFF
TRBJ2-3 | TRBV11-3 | CASSPRRGGTDTQYF
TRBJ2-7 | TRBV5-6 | CASSPRPIVYEQYF
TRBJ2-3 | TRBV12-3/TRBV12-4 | CASSLEGRRADTQYF
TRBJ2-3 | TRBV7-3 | CASSVTEGDTQYF
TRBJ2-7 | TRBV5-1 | CASSLRRVGYEQYF
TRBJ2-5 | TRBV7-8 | CASSLGDRGETQYF
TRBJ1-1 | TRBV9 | CASSEWDSLNTEAFF
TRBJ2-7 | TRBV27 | CASRLGLSSYEQYF
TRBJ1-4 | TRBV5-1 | CASSLLWLGEKLFF
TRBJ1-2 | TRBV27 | CASRLGLDGYTF
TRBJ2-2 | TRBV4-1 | CASSQGRDRNTGELFF
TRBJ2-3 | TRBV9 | CASSVYRGSTDTQYF
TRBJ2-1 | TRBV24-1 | CATSDPGTSVTYNEQFF
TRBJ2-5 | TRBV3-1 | CASSQVWTSGSTGQETQYF
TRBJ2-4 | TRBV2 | CASSEALGINKNIQYF
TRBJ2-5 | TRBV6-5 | CASSYSGGRDRKETQYF